This is a list of T cell receptor beta chains from one sample in a study of blood T cells in healthy people across ages. TCRdb ran MiXCR on the 5' RACE reads and lists one entry per CDR3 protein. This table has around 990,000 distinct CDR3 sequences, under 30% appearing once. The same sample was also used in a study of T cells of mothers and their children.

The sequenced material came from blood. These receptors originate from a girl aged 2 to 9 in good health. CDR3s include the opening cysteine and the closing phenylalanine or tryptophan. The order of the fields is V gene, J gene, D gene, clone size, CDR3 DNA, CDR3 protein. A D gene is named only where the DNA matches it firmly. Clone size appears in some rows only: once, few, many, or a class for an expanded clone.

V gene: TRBV4-1; J gene: TRBJ1-1; D gene: .; clone size: few; CDR3 DNA: TGCGCCAGCAGCCCGTTGACAAGTTCGAACACTGAAGCTTTCTTT; CDR3 protein: CASSPLTSSNTEAFF
V gene: TRBV10-2; J gene: TRBJ1-2; D gene: TRBD1; clone size: few; CDR3 DNA: TGCGCCAGCAGCAAGGACAGGGTATATGGCTACACCTTC; CDR3 protein: CASSKDRVYGYTF
V gene: TRBV7-9; J gene: TRBJ1-2; D gene: .; clone size: .; CDR3 DNA: TGTGCCAGCAGCTTAGCCGGTTCCGTGAGGCGGGGGGATGGCTACACCTTC; CDR3 protein: CASSLAGSVRRGDGYTF
V gene: TRBV27; J gene: TRBJ2-6; D gene: TRBD1; clone size: .; CDR3 DNA: TGTGCCAGCAGTTTATGGGGGAGAGGGGACAGGGGACTCTCTGGGGCCAACGTCCTGACTTTC; CDR3 protein: CASSLWGRGDRGLSGANVLTF
V gene: TRBV29-1; J gene: TRBJ1-2; D gene: TRBD1; clone size: .; CDR3 DNA: TGCAGGGAACGCGACAAAGGACAGGACCTCTATGGCTACACCTTC; CDR3 protein: CRERDKGQDLYGYTF
V gene: TRBV29-1; J gene: TRBJ2-7; D gene: TRBD1; clone size: few; CDR3 DNA: TGCAGCGTTGAGGACACCAGATACAGGGGATCCTACGAGCAGTACTTC; CDR3 protein: CSVEDTRYRGSYEQYF
V gene: TRBV9; J gene: TRBJ2-3; D gene: TRBD1; clone size: .; CDR3 DNA: TGTGCCAGCAGCGGGACAGGGGTTCCCACAGATACGCAGTATTTT; CDR3 protein: CASSGTGVPTDTQYF
V gene: TRBV13; J gene: TRBJ1-1; D gene: .; clone size: many; CDR3 DNA: TGTGCCAGCAGCGAGGGGAGCCACCCGGCTTTCTTT; CDR3 protein: CASSEGSHPAFF
V gene: TRBV4-1; J gene: TRBJ2-7; D gene: .; clone size: few; CDR3 DNA: TGCGCCAGCAGCCAAGCGGCCGGAACAAATAGGGAGCAGTACTTC; CDR3 protein: CASSQAAGTNREQYF
V gene: TRBV7-2; J gene: TRBJ2-5; D gene: .; clone size: .; CDR3 DNA: TGTGCCAGCAGTCAATACGCACATAACCAAGAGACCCAGTACTTC; CDR3 protein: CASSQYAHNQETQYF
V gene: TRBV5-6; J gene: TRBJ2-1; D gene: TRBD2; clone size: few; CDR3 DNA: TGTGCCAGCAGTTCAGGGACTAGTCAATACAATGAGCAGTTCTTC; CDR3 protein: CASSSGTSQYNEQFF
V gene: TRBV7-9; J gene: TRBJ1-1; D gene: .; clone size: once; CDR3 DNA: TGTGCCAGCAGCCCCGACCCCTACACTGAAGCTTTCTTT; CDR3 protein: CASSPDPYTEAFF
V gene: TRBV4-3; J gene: TRBJ1-1; D gene: .; clone size: many; CDR3 DNA: TGCGCCAGCAGCCAAGTAAGGGTGAACACTGAAGCTTTCTTT; CDR3 protein: CASSQVRVNTEAFF
V gene: TRBV3-1; J gene: TRBJ1-2; D gene: TRBD1; clone size: .; CDR3 DNA: TGTGCCAGCAGCCAATCGGGACAGTCCGGCTACACCTTC; CDR3 protein: CASSQSGQSGYTF
V gene: TRBV3-1; J gene: TRBJ2-1; D gene: .; clone size: .; CDR3 DNA: TGTGCCAGCAGCCAAGAGGTAGGGTTAGTCTTCTTC; CDR3 protein: CASSQEVGLVFF
V gene: TRBV5-8; J gene: TRBJ2-6; D gene: .; clone size: few; CDR3 DNA: TGTGCCAGCAGCTTTGGAACAGGGCGGATGCGCGGGGCCAACGTCCTGACTTTC; CDR3 protein: CASSFGTGRMRGANVLTF
V gene: TRBV7-3; J gene: TRBJ2-1; D gene: TRBD2; clone size: .; CDR3 DNA: TGTGCCAGCAGCTTCGTCGGAGCGGGAGGCAACAATGAGCAGTTCTTC; CDR3 protein: CASSFVGAGGNNEQFF
V gene: TRBV29-1; J gene: TRBJ2-5; D gene: .; clone size: .; CDR3 DNA: TGCAGCGTCGACCAGGGGGGGCTCAGTCGAGAGACCCAGTACTTC; CDR3 protein: CSVDQGGLSRETQYF
V gene: TRBV7-6; J gene: TRBJ1-1; D gene: .; clone size: .; CDR3 DNA: TGTGCCAGCAGCTTAGTGAGGCAGCCTAACACTGAAGCTTTCTTT; CDR3 protein: CASSLVRQPNTEAFF
V gene: TRBV7-2; J gene: TRBJ2-7; D gene: .; clone size: .; CDR3 DNA: TGTGCCAGCAGCCTTCGGGCCACATACGAGCAGTACTTC; CDR3 protein: CASSLRATYEQYF
V gene: TRBV10-1; J gene: TRBJ2-2; D gene: TRBD2; clone size: few; CDR3 DNA: TGCGCCAGCAGTGAATACGGGAGGGGGAACACCGGGGAGCTGTTTTTT; CDR3 protein: CASSEYGRGNTGELFF
V gene: TRBV4-1; J gene: TRBJ1-5; D gene: .; clone size: few; CDR3 DNA: TGCGCCAGCAGCCAAGGGTTGGGGGGGAGGCAGCCCCAGCATTTT; CDR3 protein: CASSQGLGGRQPQHF
V gene: TRBV15; J gene: TRBJ2-1; D gene: .; clone size: few; CDR3 DNA: TGTGCCACCAGCGGAGGGGACTCGTACAATGAGCAGTTCTTC; CDR3 protein: CATSGGDSYNEQFF
V gene: TRBV7-2; J gene: TRBJ2-5; D gene: TRBD1; clone size: .; CDR3 DNA: TGTGCCAGCAGCCGGACCAACGCCGGGACAGGGGTGCGAGAGACCCAGTACTTC; CDR3 protein: CASSRTNAGTGVRETQYF
V gene: TRBV5-1; J gene: TRBJ2-3; D gene: TRBD2; clone size: .; CDR3 DNA: TGCGCCAGCAGGAAGACTAGCGGGAGGGCCGGAGATACGCAGTATTTT; CDR3 protein: CASRKTSGRAGDTQYF
V gene: TRBV7-2; J gene: TRBJ2-7; D gene: .; clone size: .; CDR3 DNA: TGTGCCAGCCGCGGTAGCGGACAAGAGACCCGGTACTTC; CDR3 protein: CASRGSGQETRYF
V gene: TRBV2; J gene: TRBJ2-7; D gene: TRBD2; clone size: few; CDR3 DNA: TGTGCCAGCAGTGGTATGGGACTAGCGGCCTACGAGCAGTACTTC; CDR3 protein: CASSGMGLAAYEQYF
V gene: TRBV3-1; J gene: TRBJ2-4; D gene: .; clone size: .; CDR3 DNA: TGTGCCAGCAGCTCCACAACAGGGCTCGTATACATTCAGTACTTC; CDR3 protein: CASSSTTGLVYIQYF
V gene: TRBV28; J gene: TRBJ2-5; D gene: .; clone size: .; CDR3 DNA: TGTGCCAGCAGCTGGGGGCTAGCGGAGTCGGGAGAGCAGTACTTC; CDR3 protein: CASSWGLAESGEQYF
V gene: TRBV5-1; J gene: TRBJ2-7; D gene: .; clone size: few; CDR3 DNA: TGCGCCAGCAGCTCGCCCAGGGAAGGATTCTACGAGCAGTACTTC; CDR3 protein: CASSSPREGFYEQYF
V gene: TRBV20-1; J gene: TRBJ2-1; D gene: .; clone size: few; CDR3 DNA: TGCAGTGCCCCTTCTTACAATGAGCAGTTCTTC; CDR3 protein: CSAPSYNEQFF
V gene: TRBV15; J gene: TRBJ2-3; D gene: .; clone size: few; CDR3 DNA: TGTGCCACCAGCAGAGCCATTACTGGTACGCAGTATTTT; CDR3 protein: CATSRAITGTQYF
V gene: TRBV7-9; J gene: TRBJ2-6; D gene: TRBD1; clone size: .; CDR3 DNA: TGTGCCAGCAGCGCCCGGGACAGGGGACCGGAAGGGGCCAACGTCCTGACTTTC; CDR3 protein: CASSARDRGPEGANVLTF
V gene: TRBV13; J gene: TRBJ2-5; D gene: TRBD1; clone size: few; CDR3 DNA: TGTGCCAGCAGCTTAGGGGACAGGAAAGAGACCCAGTACTTC; CDR3 protein: CASSLGDRKETQYF
V gene: TRBV20-1; J gene: TRBJ2-5; D gene: .; clone size: few; CDR3 DNA: TGCAGTGCTAGTAGCCAGGGCGGGGAGACCCAGTACTTC; CDR3 protein: CSASSQGGETQYF
V gene: TRBV12-3/TRBV12-4; J gene: TRBJ1-5; D gene: .; clone size: .; CDR3 DNA: TGTGCCAGCAGTGTGTGGGGAAGTCGGGATCAGCCCCAGCATTTT; CDR3 protein: CASSVWGSRDQPQHF
V gene: TRBV29-1; J gene: TRBJ2-3; D gene: .; clone size: .; CDR3 DNA: TGCGGCGTCGCCACCGGTACAGCGATAGATACGCAGTATTTT; CDR3 protein: CGVATGTAIDTQYF
V gene: TRBV21-1; J gene: TRBJ2-7; D gene: .; clone size: few; CDR3 DNA: TGTGCCACCTACTACGAGCAGTACTTC; CDR3 protein: CATYYEQYF
V gene: TRBV4-1; J gene: TRBJ2-5; D gene: .; clone size: few; CDR3 DNA: TGCGCCAGCAGCCAAGAATCCCGGGTCCAAGAGACCCAGTACTTC; CDR3 protein: CASSQESRVQETQYF
V gene: TRBV24-1; J gene: TRBJ2-5; D gene: TRBD2; clone size: .; CDR3 DNA: TGTGCCACCTCAAACCGGACTAGCGGGGGGACCCAGTACTTC; CDR3 protein: CATSNRTSGGTQYF
V gene: TRBV4-1; J gene: TRBJ2-2; D gene: .; clone size: few; CDR3 DNA: TGCGCCAGCAGCCAAGATGAGGGGGCGAACACCGGGGAGCTGTTTTTT; CDR3 protein: CASSQDEGANTGELFF
V gene: TRBV7-2; J gene: TRBJ1-1; D gene: TRBD1; clone size: .; CDR3 DNA: TGTGCCAGCAGAAAGACAGGGATTGCCACTGAAGCTTTCTTT; CDR3 protein: CASRKTGIATEAFF
V gene: TRBV7-8; J gene: TRBJ2-1; D gene: TRBD2; clone size: few; CDR3 DNA: TGTGCCAGCAGCCCCAGACTAGCGGGGGGGCCGCATGAGCAGTTCTTC; CDR3 protein: CASSPRLAGGPHEQFF
V gene: TRBV7-2; J gene: TRBJ1-1; D gene: .; clone size: .; CDR3 DNA: TGTGCCAGCAGCTTAGCCGGGAGGAACACTGAAGCTTTCTTT; CDR3 protein: CASSLAGRNTEAFF
V gene: TRBV6-5; J gene: TRBJ2-7; D gene: TRBD1; clone size: few; CDR3 DNA: TGTGCCAGCAAACCGGGACAGGGGGCCTACGAGCAGTACTTC; CDR3 protein: CASKPGQGAYEQYF
V gene: TRBV18; J gene: TRBJ2-4; D gene: .; clone size: few; CDR3 DNA: TGTGCCAGCTCACCGGACGAAAACATTCAGTACTTC; CDR3 protein: CASSPDENIQYF